This TCR beta chain is from a study of T cells in Graves' hyperthyroidism and ophthalmopathy. This clonotype showed up many times. After removal of 3 bases from V and 5 bases from J, the junction contained 7 bases not matched to a gene. Germline V gene lookup returns CDR1 KGHSH and CDR2 LQKENI. There are 15 residues in the CDR3. From RNA transcripts, TCR beta CDR3 regions were amplified. TCR CDR3 underwent first-round RT-PCR with the HTBI primer set. TCRdb re-derived calls from the multiplex PCR reads in MiXCR, one entry per CDR3 protein. The sample yields 560,000 or so distinct CDR3 sequences, roughly 21% seen once.

The receptor was derived from a man aged 35 to 55 with Graves' ophthalmopathy. The chain employs TRBV18 and TRBJ2-3; 8 bases are shared with TRBD2. Sequencing was performed on blood. As DNA, the CDR3 is TGTGCCAGCTCACCTGGGAGCGGGAGAATAGATACGCAGTATTTT. This encodes CASSPGSGRIDTQYF.